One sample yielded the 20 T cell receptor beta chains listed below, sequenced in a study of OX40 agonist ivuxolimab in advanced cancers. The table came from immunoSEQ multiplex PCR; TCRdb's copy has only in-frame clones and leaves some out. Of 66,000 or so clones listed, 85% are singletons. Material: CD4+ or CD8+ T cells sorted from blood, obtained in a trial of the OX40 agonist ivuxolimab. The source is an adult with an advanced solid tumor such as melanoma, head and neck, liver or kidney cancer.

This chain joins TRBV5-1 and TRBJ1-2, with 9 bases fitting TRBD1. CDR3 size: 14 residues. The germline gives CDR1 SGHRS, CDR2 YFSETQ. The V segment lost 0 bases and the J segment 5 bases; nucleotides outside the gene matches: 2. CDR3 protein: CASSLVGQGYGYTF. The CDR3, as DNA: TGCGCCAGCAGCTTGGTGGGACAGGGATATGGCTACACCTTC.

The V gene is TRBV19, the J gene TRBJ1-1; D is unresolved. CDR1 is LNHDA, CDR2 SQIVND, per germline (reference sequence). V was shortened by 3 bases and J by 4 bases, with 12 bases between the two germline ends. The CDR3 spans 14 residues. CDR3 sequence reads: CASSIWAGRTEAFF. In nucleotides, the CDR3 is TGTGCCAGTAGTATCTGGGCAGGTCGCACTGAAGCTTTCTTT.

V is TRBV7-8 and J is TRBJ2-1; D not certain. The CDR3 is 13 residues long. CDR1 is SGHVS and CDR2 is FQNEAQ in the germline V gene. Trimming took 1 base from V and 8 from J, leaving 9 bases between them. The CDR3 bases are TGTGCCAGCAGCTTAGGGGTTCCGGATGAGCAGTTCTTC. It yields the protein CASSLGVPDEQFF.

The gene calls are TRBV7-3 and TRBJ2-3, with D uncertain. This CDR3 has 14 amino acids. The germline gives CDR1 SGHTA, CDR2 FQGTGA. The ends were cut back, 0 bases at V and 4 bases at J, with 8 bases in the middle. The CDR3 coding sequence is TGTGCCAGCAGCTTAACCCTCGGATCAGATACGCAGTATTTT. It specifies CASSLTLGSDTQYF.

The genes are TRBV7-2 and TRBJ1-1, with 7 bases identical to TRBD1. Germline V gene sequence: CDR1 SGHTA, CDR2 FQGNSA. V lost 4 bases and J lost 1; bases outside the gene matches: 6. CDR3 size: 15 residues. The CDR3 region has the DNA TGTGCCAGCAGCTCGAACAGGGGCGGGAACACTGAAGCTTTCTTT. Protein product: CASSSNRGGNTEAFF.

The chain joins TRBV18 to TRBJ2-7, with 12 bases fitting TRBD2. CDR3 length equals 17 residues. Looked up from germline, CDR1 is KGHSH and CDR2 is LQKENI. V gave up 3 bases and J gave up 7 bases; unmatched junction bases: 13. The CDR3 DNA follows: TGTGCCAGCTCACCTCGGACTAGCGGGACCAACCGGCAGGAGCAGTACTTC. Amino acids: CASSPRTSGTNRQEQYF.

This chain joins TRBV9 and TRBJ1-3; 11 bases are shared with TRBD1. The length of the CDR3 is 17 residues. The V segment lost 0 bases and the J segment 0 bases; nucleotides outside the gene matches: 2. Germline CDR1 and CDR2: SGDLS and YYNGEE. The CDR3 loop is CASSVGGQGVSGNTIYF. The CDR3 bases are TGTGCCAGCAGCGTAGGGGGACAGGGGGTCTCTGGAAACACCATATATTTT.

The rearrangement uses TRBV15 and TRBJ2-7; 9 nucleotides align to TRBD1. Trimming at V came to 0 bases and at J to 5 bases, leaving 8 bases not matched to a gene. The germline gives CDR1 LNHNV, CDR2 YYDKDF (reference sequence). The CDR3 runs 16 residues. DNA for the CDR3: TGTGCCACCAGCAGAGATGGGGCGGGACAGGGCAACGAGCAGTACTTC. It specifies CATSRDGAGQGNEQYF.

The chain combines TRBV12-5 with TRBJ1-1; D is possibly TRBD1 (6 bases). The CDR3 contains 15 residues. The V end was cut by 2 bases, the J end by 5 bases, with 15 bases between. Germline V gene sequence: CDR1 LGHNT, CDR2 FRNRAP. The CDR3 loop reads CASGLPTGSRTEAFF. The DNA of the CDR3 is TGTGCTAGTGGTTTGCCTACAGGGAGTAGGACTGAAGCTTTCTTT.

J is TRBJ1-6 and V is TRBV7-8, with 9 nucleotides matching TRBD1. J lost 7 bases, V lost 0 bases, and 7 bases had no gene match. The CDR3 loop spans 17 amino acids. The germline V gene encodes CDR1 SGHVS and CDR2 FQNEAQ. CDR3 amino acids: CASSLAGTGSFNSPLHF. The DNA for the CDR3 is TGTGCCAGCAGCTTAGCCGGGACAGGGTCGTTCAATTCACCCCTCCACTTT.

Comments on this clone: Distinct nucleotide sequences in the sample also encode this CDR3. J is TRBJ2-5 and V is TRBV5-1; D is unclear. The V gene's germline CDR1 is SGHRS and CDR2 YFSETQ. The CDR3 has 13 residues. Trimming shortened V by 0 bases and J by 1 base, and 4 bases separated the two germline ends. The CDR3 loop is CASSLGLQETQYF. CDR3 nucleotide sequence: TGCGCCAGCAGCTTGGGACTCCAAGAGACCCAGTACTTC.

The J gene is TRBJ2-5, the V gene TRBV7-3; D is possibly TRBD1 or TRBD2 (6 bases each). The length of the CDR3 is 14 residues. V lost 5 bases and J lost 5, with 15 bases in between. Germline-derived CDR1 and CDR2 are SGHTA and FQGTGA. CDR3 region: CASSPGAGWETQYF. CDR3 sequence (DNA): TGTGCCAGCAGCCCGGGGGCGGGCTGGGAGACCCAGTACTTC.

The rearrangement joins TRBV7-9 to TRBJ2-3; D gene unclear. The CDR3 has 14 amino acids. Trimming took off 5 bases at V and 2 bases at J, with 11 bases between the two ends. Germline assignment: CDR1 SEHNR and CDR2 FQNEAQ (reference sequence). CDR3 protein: CASSPYGPTDTQYF. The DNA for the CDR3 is TGTGCCAGCAGCCCCTATGGTCCCACAGATACGCAGTATTTT.

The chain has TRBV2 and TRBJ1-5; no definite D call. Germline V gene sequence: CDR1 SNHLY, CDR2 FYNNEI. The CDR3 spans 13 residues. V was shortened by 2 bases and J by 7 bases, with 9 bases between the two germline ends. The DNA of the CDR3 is TGTGCCAGCAGTGAATTGCGGGAACAGCCCCAGCATTTT. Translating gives CASSELREQPQHF.

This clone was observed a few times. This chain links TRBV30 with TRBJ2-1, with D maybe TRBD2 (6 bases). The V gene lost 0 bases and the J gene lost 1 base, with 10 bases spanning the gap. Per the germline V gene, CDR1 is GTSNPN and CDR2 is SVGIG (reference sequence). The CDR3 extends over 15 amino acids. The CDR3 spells CAWSVGGVSYNEQFF. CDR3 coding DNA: TGTGCCTGGAGTGTTGGAGGGGTATCCTACAATGAGCAGTTCTTC.

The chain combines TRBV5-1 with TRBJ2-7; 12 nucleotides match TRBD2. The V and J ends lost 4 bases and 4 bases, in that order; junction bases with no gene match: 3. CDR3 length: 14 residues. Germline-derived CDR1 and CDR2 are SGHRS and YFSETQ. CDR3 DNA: TGCGCCAGCAGCACGACTAGCGGGAGTTACGAGCAGTACTTC. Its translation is CASSTTSGSYEQYF. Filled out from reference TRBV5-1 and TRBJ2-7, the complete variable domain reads KAGVTQTPRYLIKTRGQQVTLSCSPISGHRSVSWYQQTPGQGLQFLFEYFSETQRNKGNFPGRFSGRQFSNSRSEMNVSTLELGDSALYLCASSTTSGSYEQYFGPGTRLTVT.

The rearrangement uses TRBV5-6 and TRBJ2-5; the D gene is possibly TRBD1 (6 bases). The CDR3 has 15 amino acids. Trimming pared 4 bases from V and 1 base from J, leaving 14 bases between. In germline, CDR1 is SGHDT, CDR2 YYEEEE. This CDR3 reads CASSTPTGLQETQYF. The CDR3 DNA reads TGTGCCAGCAGCACCCCGACAGGCCTCCAAGAGACCCAGTACTTC.

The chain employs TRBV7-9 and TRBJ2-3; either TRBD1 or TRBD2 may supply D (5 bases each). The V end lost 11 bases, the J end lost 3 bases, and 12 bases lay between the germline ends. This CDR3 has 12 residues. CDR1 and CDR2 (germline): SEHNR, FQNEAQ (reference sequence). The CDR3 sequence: CAQGPGTDTQYF. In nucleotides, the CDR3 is TGTGCCCAGGGACCGGGGACAGATACGCAGTATTTT.

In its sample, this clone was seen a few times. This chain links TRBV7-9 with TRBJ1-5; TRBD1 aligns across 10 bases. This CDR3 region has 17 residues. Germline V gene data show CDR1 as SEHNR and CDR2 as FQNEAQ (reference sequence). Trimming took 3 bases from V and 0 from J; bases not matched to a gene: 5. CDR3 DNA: TGTGCCAGCAGCTTCGGACAGGGGGTCCTTAGCAATCAGCCCCAGCATTTT. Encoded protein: CASSFGQGVLSNQPQHF.

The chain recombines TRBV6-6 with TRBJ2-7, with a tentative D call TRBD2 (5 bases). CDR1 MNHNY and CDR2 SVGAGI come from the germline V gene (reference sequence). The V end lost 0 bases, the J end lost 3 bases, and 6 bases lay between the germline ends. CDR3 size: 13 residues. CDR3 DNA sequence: TGTGCCAGCAGTTACTCGAGGGACTACGAGCAGTACTTC. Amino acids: CASSYSRDYEQYF.